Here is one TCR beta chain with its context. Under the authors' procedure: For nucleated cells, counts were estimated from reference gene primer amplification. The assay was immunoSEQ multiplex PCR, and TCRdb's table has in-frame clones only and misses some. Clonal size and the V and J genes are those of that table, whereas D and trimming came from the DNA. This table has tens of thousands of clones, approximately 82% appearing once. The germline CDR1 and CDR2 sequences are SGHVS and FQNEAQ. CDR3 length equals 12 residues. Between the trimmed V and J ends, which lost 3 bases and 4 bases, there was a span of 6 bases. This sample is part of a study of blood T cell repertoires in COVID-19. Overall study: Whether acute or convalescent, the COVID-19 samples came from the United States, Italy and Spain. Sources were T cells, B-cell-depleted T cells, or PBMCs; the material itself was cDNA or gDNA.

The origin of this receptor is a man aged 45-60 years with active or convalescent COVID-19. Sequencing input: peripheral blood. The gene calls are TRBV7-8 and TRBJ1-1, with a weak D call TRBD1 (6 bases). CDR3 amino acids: CASSLTGTEAFF. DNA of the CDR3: TGTGCCAGCAGCTTGACAGGCACTGAAGCTTTCTTT.